This TCR beta chain came from a study of cytomegalovirus exposure and HLA in healthy donors. On the study more broadly: In an early release, HLA-typed donors contributed 90 million or so unique TCR sequences. Of the donors genotyped, several hundred in all, over 80% fell in the Caucasian-associated ancestry cluster.

To note about this clone: Its matching antigen is unknown.

The CDR3 covers 15 residues. Per the germline V gene, CDR1 is SEHNR and CDR2 is FQNEAQ (reference sequence). J lost 8 bases, V lost 4 bases, and 11 bases had no gene match. Study results and limitations: About 87% or about 30% of the time was how often most TCR beta V segments were productive, according to an earlier analysis.

The PCR was carried out with 60 Vbeta primers and 13 Jbeta primers. TCRdb's copy holds only in-frame clones and misses some; the assay was immunoSEQ multiplex PCR. This repertoire shows roughly 150,000 clones, about 70% found once; its top ten account for around 3.1%. The sequenced sample was PBMCs. The TCR was taken from a man aged 40-49 years in good health and CMV-seronegative. V usage is TRBV7-9 and J usage is TRBJ2-1, with 7 bases that match TRBD1. CDR3 region: CASSSPGTARDEQFF. The CDR3 nucleotides read TGTGCCAGCAGCTCACCAGGGACAGCCAGGGATGAGCAGTTCTTC.